Listed below are T cell receptor beta chains from one sample, sequenced in a study of cytomegalovirus exposure and HLA in healthy donors. Repertoires were generated with immunoSEQ multiplex PCR, while TCRdb's copy carries only in-frame clones and drops some. The table includes under 200,000 clones, approximately 81% detected once. Specimen: PBMCs. These receptors all come from a man under 40 in good health and CMV-seronegative. The CDR3 runs from the conserved cysteine through the conserved F or W. A D gene is named only where the DNA matches it firmly. For some rows the clone size is stated as once, few or many, or as a class when expanded; others skip it.

TRBJ2-4 | TRBV19 | TRBD1 | - | CASSIRGGQNIQYF | TGTGCCAGTAGTATCAGAGGGGGCCAAAACATTCAGTACTTC
TRBJ2-7 | TRBV9 | TRBD2 | once | CASSVGSSGRGEQYF | TGTGCCAGCAGCGTAGGGTCTAGCGGCAGAGGGGAGCAGTACTTC
TRBJ1-1 | TRBV5-6 | TRBD1 | - | CASSLKDRGPNTEAFF | TGTGCCAGCAGCTTGAAGGACAGGGGACCGAACACTGAAGCTTTCTTT
TRBJ2-7 | TRBV13 | TRBD1 | - | CASRQGSYEQYF | TGTGCCAGCCGACAGGGATCCTACGAGCAGTACTTC
TRBJ1-2 | TRBV18 | TRBD1 | - | CASSQTTGGDGYTF | TGTGCCAGCTCACAAACGACAGGGGGGGATGGCTACACCTTC
TRBJ1-1 | TRBV5-1 | - | - | CASSLGASEAFF | TGCGCCAGCAGCTTGGGGGCTTCTGAAGCTTTCTTT
TRBJ1-2 | TRBV6-4 | TRBD1 | - | CASSDSRRQDRGYGYTF | TGTGCCAGCAGTGACTCTCGGCGGCAGGACAGGGGCTATGGCTACACCTTC
TRBJ1-1 | TRBV5-1 | TRBD1 | - | CASSLPPGGDTEAFF | TGCGCCAGCAGCTTGCCTCCAGGGGGCGACACTGAAGCTTTCTTT
TRBJ2-7 | TRBV18 | - | - | CASSPDSRRYEQYF | TGTGCCAGCTCACCGGACAGTCGACGCTACGAGCAGTACTTC
TRBJ1-2 | TRBV7-6 | - | - | CASSRGHSYGYTF | TGTGCCAGCAGCCGCGGACACTCCTATGGCTACACCTTC
TRBJ1-5 | TRBV6-1 | - | - | CASSGPQTGYQPQHF | TGTGCCAGCAGTGGGCCTCAGACAGGCTATCAGCCCCAGCATTTT
TRBJ2-1 | TRBV19 | - | - | CASSMGSRNEQFF | TGTGCCAGTAGTATGGGGAGTAGAAATGAGCAGTTCTTC
TRBJ2-3 | TRBV9 | - | once | CASSVDPLATDTQYF | TGTGCCAGCAGCGTAGACCCCCTAGCCACAGATACGCAGTATTTT
TRBJ1-4 | TRBV2 | TRBD1 | - | CASTGQGQEKLFF | TGTGCCAGCACCGGACAGGGACAGGAAAAACTGTTTTTT
TRBJ2-7 | TRBV1 | - | - | CTSSQEFGHMEREKAYEQYF | TGCACCAGCAGCCAAGAATTTGGGCATATGGAGCGGGAAAAGGCGTACGAGCAGTACTTC
TRBJ2-2 | TRBV5-1 | - | few | CASSLAGGGDRGAVF | TGCGCCAGCAGCTTGGCCGGGGGAGGAGACCGGGGAGCTGTTTTT